This entry lists 2 T cell receptor beta chains sequenced from one sample in a study of blood T cells in healthy people across ages. Next came a second PCR, run for roughly 6 to 11 cycles, which used a sample-barcoded 5' primer along with a J-beta primer mix. TCRdb re-called the 5' RACE reads with MiXCR, one entry per CDR3 protein. This sample yields hundreds of thousands of distinct CDR3 sequences, of which 45% to 50% are seen a single time; 30% to 35% belongs to the top ten. Specimen: blood. The receptors originated from a woman in her sixties or seventies in good health.

The sample holds a few counts of this clonotype. The V gene is TRBV7-3, the J gene TRBJ2-7; possible D gene TRBD2, 5 bases. Germline assignment: CDR1 SGHTA and CDR2 FQGTGA. V gave up 4 bases and J gave up 6 bases, with 16 bases separating them. The CDR3 runs 14 residues. As DNA, the CDR3 is TGTGCCAGCAGCTATGCCGGGGAACTGAGCGAGCAGTACTTC. It encodes CASSYAGELSEQYF.

The chain is built from TRBV28 and TRBJ2-3, with TRBD2 matching over 10 bases. Germline CDR1 is MDHEN and CDR2 is SYDVKM. V dropped 4 bases and J dropped 2; count of bases not matched to a gene: 6. The CDR3 covers 16 residues. The CDR3 coding sequence is TGTGCCAGCAGTTCCTCTAGCGGGAGATACACAGATACGCAGTATTTT. It encodes CASSSSSGRYTDTQYF.